The T cell receptor (beta chain) described here comes from a study of CD8+CD57+ T cells in acquired aplastic anemia. Study overall: Average DNA yield from sorted CD4+ and CD8+ cells was about 3 ug.

The TCR beta profiling, which covered VDJ combination and CDR3 sequence, was carried out using genomic DNA as the template. MiXCR, run by TCRdb on the reads, gives a single entry per CDR3 protein. The sample includes approximately 300,000 distinct CDR3 sequences, approximately 60% of them seen just once. Germline lookup yields CDR1 SQVTM and CDR2 ANQGSEA. V shed 2 bases and J 6 bases; nucleotides not matched to a gene: 7. The CDR3 extends over 15 amino acids. In patients chosen for sequencing, flow cytometry had shown CD8+CD57+ cell expansion. The sequence came from a human donor with aplastic anemia. Sequencing used sorted CD4+, CD8+, or CD8+CD57+ T cells (not recorded which) from PBMCs. The gene calls are TRBV29-1 and TRBJ2-1, with TRBD1 matching 10 bases. The CDR3 region is CSVEKGQGSGNEQFF. CDR3 DNA sequence: TGCAGCGTTGAAAAGGGACAGGGGTCGGGCAATGAGCAGTTCTTC.